This is a list of T cell receptor beta chains from one sample in a study of blood T cell repertoires in COVID-19. The assay was immunoSEQ multiplex PCR, and TCRdb's table has in-frame clones only and misses some. This table holds hundreds of thousands of clones, 83% found once. The specimen was peripheral blood. The origin of the receptors is a woman in her 30s with COVID-19, enrolled during active disease. Each CDR3 is given with its conserved first and last residue. The D gene is left open where the match is weak. Clone size is given for some rows only: seen once, a few or many times, or a class if the clone is expanded.

D,J,size,V,DNA,CDR3
.,TRBJ1-1,.,TRBV12-3/TRBV12-4,TGTGCCAGCAGTCTTGACAGAATTGAAGCTTTCTTT,CASSLDRIEAFF
TRBD2,TRBJ2-3,.,TRBV24-1,TGTGCCACCAGTGATTCTAGCGGGGAAAGCACAGATACGCAGTATTTT,CATSDSSGESTDTQYF
TRBD2,TRBJ2-1,.,TRBV6-1,TGTGCCAGCAGTGAGGGGGGCGGGAGGCTCAATGAGCAGTTCTTC,CASSEGGGRLNEQFF
TRBD2,TRBJ2-1,.,TRBV9,TGTGCCAGCAGCCCCCGACTAGCGGGAGGTCTCAATGAGCAGTTCTTC,CASSPRLAGGLNEQFF
.,TRBJ2-3,.,TRBV6-5,TGTGCCAGCAGTTACCTGGGGGCTTCCACAGATACGCAGTATTTT,CASSYLGASTDTQYF
.,TRBJ1-2,once,TRBV10-3,TGTGCCTCTTCGACAGCAACTATTACTAACTATGGCTACACCTTC,CASSTATITNYGYTF
TRBD1,TRBJ1-4,few,TRBV5-5,TGTGCCAGCAGCTTGGGACAGGGGATGGAAAAACTGTTTTTT,CASSLGQGMEKLFF
TRBD1,TRBJ1-1,.,TRBV15,TGTGCCACCAGCAGAGTTAGGACAGGGGAGGACACTGAAGCTTTCTTT,CATSRVRTGEDTEAFF
TRBD2,TRBJ2-7,.,TRBV27,TGTGCCAGCAGTCCCGGGACTAGCGGGAACGAGCAGTACTTC,CASSPGTSGNEQYF
.,TRBJ2-7,.,TRBV5-1,TGCGCCAGCAGCTTGCAATACGAGCAGTACTTC,CASSLQYEQYF
TRBD2,TRBJ2-7,.,TRBV6-2/TRBV6-3,TGTGCCAGCAGTTACGGACTAGCGGTCGACTACGAGCAGTACTTC,CASSYGLAVDYEQYF
TRBD1,TRBJ1-4,.,TRBV2,TGTGCCAGCAGTAACAGGGGAAGGGGTGGAAAACTGTTTTTT,CASSNRGRGGKLFF
.,TRBJ2-7,.,TRBV5-1,TGCGCCAGCAGCTTGGCCGGCGAGCAGTACTTC,CASSLAGEQYF
TRBD2,TRBJ2-2,.,TRBV9,TGTGCCAGCAGTTGGACTAGCGGGACCCTGAACACCGGGGAGCTGTTTTTT,CASSWTSGTLNTGELFF
.,TRBJ2-2,.,TRBV15,TGTGCCACCAGCAGAACAGGGTCGAACACCGGGGAGCTGTTTTTT,CATSRTGSNTGELFF
TRBD1,TRBJ1-1,.,TRBV28,TGTGCCAGCAGTTTATTGGGGACAGGTACGAACACTGAAGCTTTCTTT,CASSLLGTGTNTEAFF
TRBD1,TRBJ2-1,.,TRBV6-5,TGTGCCAGCATCAGAGGACAGGGCGATGAGCAGTTCTTC,CASIRGQGDEQFF
TRBD1,TRBJ2-7,.,TRBV27,TGTGCCAGCAGTTTCGGACAGGGGGCCTCACAGTACTTC,CASSFGQGASQYF
TRBD2,TRBJ2-2,once,TRBV6-2/TRBV6-3,TGTGCCAGCAGTACAGATCGGACTAGCGGGAGGGTCGGGGAGCTGTTTTTT,CASSTDRTSGRVGELFF
.,TRBJ1-5,.,TRBV11-3,TGTGCCAGCAGCCGTAACCGTCTGGTGAGTCAGCCCCAGCATTTT,CASSRNRLVSQPQHF
.,TRBJ1-2,.,TRBV7-9,TGTGCCAGCAGTCGGGCAGGGGCTAACTATGGCTACACCTTC,CASSRAGANYGYTF
TRBD1,TRBJ1-5,.,TRBV6-2/TRBV6-3,TGTGCCAGCAGTTACTCGATATCTTGGGCCCGGGACAGTAGCAATCAGCCCCAGCATTTT,CASSYSISWARDSSNQPQHF
.,TRBJ2-3,.,TRBV2,TGTGCCAGCAAGGGGGGGAGGGGTACAGATACGCAGTATTTT,CASKGGRGTDTQYF
.,TRBJ1-2,.,TRBV28,TGTGCCAGCAGCTATCTACGGGACTATGGCTACACCTTC,CASSYLRDYGYTF
TRBD1,TRBJ1-2,.,TRBV5-1,TGCGCCAGCAGTCCGACAGGGATGGATGGCTACACCTTC,CASSPTGMDGYTF
.,TRBJ1-2,.,TRBV12-3/TRBV12-4,TGTGCCAGCAGTTTGTTCGGATCGGAGGGCTACACCTTC,CASSLFGSEGYTF
TRBD1,TRBJ2-6,.,TRBV12-5,TGTGCTAGTGGTCCAGGGGACAGGGGTGACGGGGCCAACGTCCTGACTTTC,CASGPGDRGDGANVLTF
.,TRBJ2-3,.,TRBV6-2/TRBV6-3,TGTGCCAGCAGTGAGACTCCCACAGATACGCAGTATTTT,CASSETPTDTQYF
.,TRBJ2-4,.,TRBV27,TGTGCCAGCAGCCAGTTTCTGGGCCGGGAAGGAGCCAAAAACATTCAGTACTTC,CASSQFLGREGAKNIQYF
TRBD1,TRBJ2-7,.,TRBV29-1,TGCAGCGTTGGAATGAGACAGGGAACCTACGAGCAGTACTTC,CSVGMRQGTYEQYF
TRBD1,TRBJ2-7,.,TRBV5-4,TGTGCCAGCAGCTTTGAGGGGGCGAGGTCGTACGAGCAGTACTTC,CASSFEGARSYEQYF
.,TRBJ2-7,.,TRBV9,TGTGCCAGCAGCGTAGATGTCCTAAAGGGGCGCGAGCAGTACTTC,CASSVDVLKGREQYF
.,TRBJ2-3,.,TRBV10-1,TGCGCCAGCAGGCAAAGAGTAGCCTACACAGATACGCAGTATTTT,CASRQRVAYTDTQYF
TRBD2,TRBJ2-1,once,TRBV7-9,TGTGCCAGCAGCTTCTTAGCGGGAGGGATGAACAATGAGCAGTTCTTC,CASSFLAGGMNNEQFF
TRBD1,TRBJ1-5,.,TRBV27,TGTGCCAGCAGTTTAGAGGGGGCGAGCAATCAGCCCCAGCATTTT,CASSLEGASNQPQHF
TRBD1,TRBJ1-6,.,TRBV28,TGTGCCAGCAGTGCCGCGACAGGGGGCTTCGGGTCACCCCTCCACTTT,CASSAATGGFGSPLHF
.,TRBJ1-1,.,TRBV14,TGTGCCAGCAGCCAAGGGGCAAACACTGAAGCTTTCTTT,CASSQGANTEAFF
TRBD2,TRBJ2-5,.,TRBV3-1/TRBV3-2,TGTGCCAGCAGCCACGTCCCGGGGGGGGCCGGGCTGGAAGAGACCCAGTACTTC,CASSHVPGGAGLEETQYF
TRBD1,TRBJ1-4,.,TRBV28,TGTGCCAGCAGTTTCCCCAGAACAGGGGGGGATAATGAAAAACTGTTTTTT,CASSFPRTGGDNEKLFF
TRBD1,TRBJ1-2,.,TRBV7-2,TGTGCCAGCAGCCCGCAGGGGGTGGACTATGGCTACACCTTC,CASSPQGVDYGYTF
TRBD1,TRBJ2-7,.,TRBV9,TGTGCCAGCAGCGCAGGAGGACAGGGTACCTACGAGCAGTACTTC,CASSAGGQGTYEQYF
TRBD2,TRBJ2-5,.,TRBV29-1,TGCAGCGTTGGGGCTAGCGGTAGCACTGTGGGGGAGACCCAGTACTTC,CSVGASGSTVGETQYF
.,TRBJ1-6,.,TRBV28,TGTGCCAGCAGTTTTGTGGCAGGGAGGGTATCACCCCTCCACTTT,CASSFVAGRVSPLHF
.,TRBJ2-1,.,TRBV6-2/TRBV6-3,TGTGCCAGCAGCCAACAGCGGAATAAGCAGTTCTTC,CASSQQRNKQFF
TRBD2,TRBJ2-3,.,TRBV6-4,TGTGCCAGCAGTGTGGGGACTAGCGGGAGCCTAGTCTCTAGCACAGATACGCAGTATTTT,CASSVGTSGSLVSSTDTQYF